This T cell receptor (beta chain) was identified in a study of Ad26.COV2.S vaccination and SARS-CoV-2 variants. Looking at the study overall: Ad26.COV2.S given intramuscularly, once or twice 56 days apart.

Treatment described: around 19 received Ad26.COV2.S at low or high dose, single or two shots; roughly 5 received placebo; per-sample allocation not given. Sampling happened 63 days after the first vaccine or placebo injection. TCRdb keeps only in-frame clones here, not all; method: immunoSEQ multiplex PCR. The repertoire holds 380,000 or so clones, with 88% as singletons. The TCR was taken from a person aged 18 to 65 who received the Ad26.COV2.S COVID-19 vaccine or a placebo. The sample in question was peripheral blood, obtained in a trial of Ad26.COV2.S vaccine versus placebo.

CDR3 coding DNA: TGTGCCAGCAGCGTGGAGACCGGGACTAATAACGCTTTCTTT. Translating gives CASSVETGTNNAFF. The V gene is TRBV9, the J gene TRBJ1-1, with D perhaps matching TRBD1 (5 bases). V shed 2 bases and J shed 11 bases, with 19 bases lying between them. Germline CDR1 SGDLS, CDR2 YYNGEE. This CDR3 has 14 amino acids.